This entry features one TCR beta chain sequence. The germline V gene encodes CDR1 MDHEN and CDR2 SYDVKM. The CDR3 is 15 residues long. The V gene end was trimmed by 4 bases and the J gene end by 8 bases; junction bases not matched to a gene: 8. This record belongs to a study of blood T cell repertoires in COVID-19. Whole-study context: From the United States, Italy and Spain came samples of acute and convalescent COVID-19. Sample material is recorded as cDNA or gDNA derived from T cells, B-cell-depleted T cells, or PBMCs.

The method was immunoSEQ multiplex PCR; TCRdb's version includes in-frame clones alone and lacks a portion of them. The data contain roughly 120,000 clones, 85% to 90% of them singletons. The chain has TRBV28 and TRBJ1-4; 9 nucleotides agree with TRBD1. Input material: peripheral blood. The clonotype was recovered from a human donor in a cohort sampled during active COVID-19. The CDR3 region has the DNA TGTGCCAGCAGTTCACCCGGGACAGGGTTAGAAAAACTGTTTTTT. This translates into CASSSPGTGLEKLFF.